Listed below are T cell receptor beta chains from one sample, sequenced in a study of graft-versus-host responses after intestinal transplantation. Assay used: immunoSEQ multiplex PCR; TCRdb lists only in-frame clones, some missing. Of 5,500 or so clones in the sample, about three quarters are singletons; the top ten hold 37%. Specimen: PBMCs, collected roughly 47 weeks after intestinal transplant. These receptor sequences come from a human patient who received an intestinal transplant, so some T cells may come from the graft donor. CDR3s include the opening cysteine and the closing phenylalanine or tryptophan. Each record gives: D gene, V gene, clone size, J gene, CDR3 protein, CDR3 DNA. A D gene is named only where the DNA matches it firmly. Some rows have no size entry. The others give once, few or many, or a class for an expanded clone.

>TRBD1|TRBV30|-|TRBJ1-2
CAWRSGQGNYGYTF
TGTGCCTGGAGATCGGGACAGGGGAACTATGGCTACACCTTC
>-|TRBV27|-|TRBJ2-1
CASSARQQTSYNEQFF
TGTGCCAGCAGTGCCCGACAACAAACCTCCTACAATGAGCAGTTCTTC
>-|TRBV7-8|-|TRBJ2-5
CASSQPYQETQYF
TGTGCCAGCAGCCAACCTTACCAAGAGACCCAGTACTTC
>TRBD1|TRBV2|once|TRBJ1-1
CASRDPGQGTAFF
TGTGCCAGCAGGGATCCGGGACAGGGTACAGCTTTCTTT
>-|TRBV7-9|-|TRBJ2-1
CASSLFWGELYNEQFF
TGTGCCAGCAGCTTATTCTGGGGGGAACTTTACAATGAGCAGTTCTTC
>TRBD1|TRBV5-5|once|TRBJ1-2
CASSSLGQGLGGYTF
TGTGCCAGCAGCTCTCTCGGACAGGGGTTAGGAGGCTACACCTTC
>TRBD1|TRBV2|few|TRBJ2-7
CASNRGNYEQYF
TGTGCCAGCAACAGGGGGAACTACGAGCAGTACTTC
>-|TRBV5-4|-|TRBJ1-2
CASSLTGTNYGYTF
TGTGCCAGCAGCCTTACCGGGACAAATTATGGCTACACCTTC
>TRBD2|TRBV5-1|-|TRBJ2-1
CASSPRTSGGPIKEQFF
TGCGCCAGCAGCCCGCGGACTAGCGGGGGCCCCATTAAAGAGCAGTTCTTC
>TRBD1|TRBV10-1|-|TRBJ2-7
CASSGDRGSYEQYF
TGCGCCAGCAGTGGGGACAGGGGCTCCTACGAGCAGTACTTC
>-|TRBV4-3|-|TRBJ2-7
CASSQNVRAGDEQYF
TGCGCCAGCAGCCAAAATGTCAGGGCAGGGGACGAGCAGTACTTC
>TRBD2|TRBV29-1|once|TRBJ2-5
CSGTGGFQETQYF
TGCAGCGGGACGGGGGGTTTCCAAGAGACCCAGTACTTC
>-|TRBV29-1|-|TRBJ2-7
CSEGPPPYEQYF
TGCAGCGAAGGGCCGCCGCCCTACGAGCAGTACTTC
>-|TRBV25-1|once|TRBJ1-4
CASSERVSEKLFF
TGTGCCAGCAGTGAAAGGGTCTCTGAAAAACTGTTTTTT
>TRBD2|TRBV7-9|-|TRBJ2-2
CASSRLAGDTGELFF
TGTGCCAGCAGCCGACTAGCGGGGGACACCGGGGAGCTGTTTTTT
>-|TRBV14|-|TRBJ2-7
CASSQDIGGLYEQYF
TGTGCCAGCAGCCAAGATATAGGAGGCCTATACGAGCAGTACTTC
>TRBD1|TRBV9|-|TRBJ2-7
CASSVSGQGDCYEQYF
TGTGCCAGCAGCGTATCGGGACAGGGGGACTGTTACGAGCAGTACTTC
>-|TRBV6-6|-|TRBJ2-4
CASRTTVAKNIQYF
TGTGCCAGCAGGACGACAGTAGCCAAAAACATTCAGTACTTC
>TRBD1|TRBV6-6|hyperexpanded|TRBJ1-5
CASTGTGVGNQPQHF
TGTGCCAGCACCGGGACAGGGGTAGGCAATCAGCCCCAGCATTTT
>-|TRBV6-5|-|TRBJ1-3
CASSFRGDSGNTIYF
TGTGCCAGCAGTTTCAGGGGTGACTCTGGAAACACCATATATTTT
>-|TRBV4-3|-|TRBJ2-1
CASSQALRGRFNEQFF
TGCGCCAGCAGCCAGGCATTGCGGGGGCGGTTTAATGAGCAGTTCTTC
>-|TRBV6-1|medium-sized|TRBJ2-5
CASRWGNQETQYF
TGTGCCAGCAGATGGGGAAACCAAGAGACCCAGTACTTC
>TRBD2|TRBV6-6|-|TRBJ2-3
CASLAGLNTDTQYF
TGTGCCAGCTTAGCGGGGTTAAACACAGATACGCAGTATTTT
>TRBD1|TRBV6-5|-|TRBJ2-7
CASSYRTGSSYEQYF
TGTGCCAGCAGTTACAGGACAGGAAGCTCCTACGAGCAGTACTTC
>-|TRBV6-1|-|TRBJ1-4
CASKPGGYEKLFF
TGTGCCAGCAAACCCGGGGGTTACGAAAAACTGTTTTTT
>-|TRBV6-6|few|TRBJ2-7
CASRKGITYEQYF
TGTGCCAGCAGGAAAGGGATTACCTACGAGCAGTACTTC
>TRBD2|TRBV7-8|few|TRBJ2-2
CASSSHLGLAGGRSPTGELFF
TGTGCCAGCAGCTCACATTTGGGACTAGCGGGGGGGCGCAGCCCCACCGGGGAGCTGTTTTTT
>-|TRBV6-5|-|TRBJ1-6
CASRQGLENSPLHF
TGTGCCAGCAGACAGGGTCTCGAGAATTCACCCCTCCACTTT
>-|TRBV19|-|TRBJ1-3
CASSRGSGNTIYF
TGTGCCAGTAGTCGAGGTTCTGGAAACACCATATATTTT
>TRBD1|TRBV7-2|-|TRBJ1-2
CASSLGDREPYGYTF
TGTGCCAGCAGCTTGGGAGACAGGGAACCCTATGGCTACACCTTC
>-|TRBV7-9|few|TRBJ2-3
CASSRETQYF
TGTGCCAGCAGCCGCGAGACGCAGTATTTT
>TRBD2|TRBV6-1|-|TRBJ2-2
CASSGLAGDTGELFF
TGTGCCAGCAGTGGTCTAGCGGGGGACACCGGGGAGCTGTTTTTT
>-|TRBV16|-|TRBJ1-1
CASSQSGSQDTEAFF
TGTGCCAGCAGCCAATCCGGCAGCCAGGACACTGAAGCTTTCTTT
>-|TRBV11-2|-|TRBJ2-7
CASSLASWYYSAGREQYF
TGTGCCAGCAGCTTAGCTTCTTGGTACTATTCGGCGGGCCGCGAGCAGTACTTC
>-|TRBV7-2|-|TRBJ1-1
CASSQDGEKAFF
TGCGCCAGCAGCCAAGATGGAGAAAAAGCTTTCTTT
>-|TRBV21-1|-|TRBJ1-5
CASSKARQGAHGRDQPQHF
TGTGCCAGCAGCAAAGCGCGACAGGGGGCCCACGGGAGGGATCAGCCCCAGCATTTT
>TRBD1|TRBV5-5|-|TRBJ2-2
CASSSGTGTGELFF
TGTGCCAGCAGCTCCGGGACAGGGACCGGGGAGCTGTTTTTT
>TRBD1|TRBV2|-|TRBJ1-5
CASRGQGVDQPQHF
TGTGCCAGCAGGGGACAGGGGGTGGATCAGCCCCAGCATTTT
>-|TRBV6-4|-|TRBJ2-1
CASSDSSSYNEQFF
TGTGCCAGCAGTGACTCCAGCTCCTACAATGAGCAGTTCTTC
>-|TRBV7-6|-|TRBJ1-6
CASSTGAGSSYNSPLHF
TGTGCCAGCAGCACGGGAGCAGGGAGCTCCTATAATTCACCCCTCCACTTT
>-|TRBV10-3|-|TRBJ2-4
CAISDKTGSKNIQYF
TGTGCCATCAGTGACAAAACGGGGTCCAAAAACATTCAGTACTTC
>-|TRBV2|-|TRBJ2-7
CASSNDRIYEQYF
TGTGCCAGCAGTAATGACAGGATCTACGAGCAGTACTTC
>-|TRBV5-5|-|TRBJ1-3
CASSLGQGQTGNTIYF
TGTGCCAGCAGCTTGGGGCAGGGGCAGACTGGAAACACCATATATTTT
>TRBD1|TRBV7-9|-|TRBJ2-7
CASSLRDRGPTYEQYF
TGTGCCAGCAGCCTGCGGGACAGGGGACCTACCTACGAGCAGTACTTC
>TRBD2|TRBV6-4|few|TRBJ2-3
CASSPTSGGADTQYF
TGTGCCAGCTCCCCGACTAGCGGGGGGGCAGATACGCAGTATTTT
>-|TRBV27|-|TRBJ2-1
CASSLMGTGPNEQFF
TGTGCCAGCAGTTTAATGGGGACTGGGCCCAATGAGCAGTTCTTC
>-|TRBV6-5|-|TRBJ1-5
CASSTSRGRGQPQHF
TGTGCCAGCAGTACCAGTAGGGGAAGGGGTCAGCCCCAGCATTTT
>-|TRBV10-1|few|TRBJ1-6
CASGVLGGHNSPLHF
TGCGCCAGCGGGGTGCTGGGGGGTCACAATTCACCCCTCCACTTT
>TRBD1|TRBV7-9|-|TRBJ1-1
CARKPKGTGGAEAFF
TGTGCCAGGAAACCAAAGGGGACAGGGGGCGCTGAAGCTTTCTTT